The source of this T cell receptor (beta chain) is a study of blood T cell repertoires in COVID-19. Study context: Researchers got acute and convalescent COVID-19 samples from the United States, Italy and Spain.

Germline V CDR1 and CDR2: SEHNR, FQNEAQ (reference sequence). CDR3 length: 14 residues. V shed 7 bases and J 7 bases; nucleotides not matched to a gene: 9. In the original analysis: Amplifying reference gene primers gave estimates of nucleated cell counts. Assay: immunoSEQ multiplex PCR; the TCRdb copy retains only in-frame clones and omits some. D and trimming were read from the DNA, whereas the V and J calls and clone size are those reported in that table. The profile shows 200,000 to 300,000 clones, 70% to 90% of them singletons. Sequenced input: peripheral blood. The chain has TRBV7-9 and TRBJ2-7; 11 nucleotides match TRBD1. This clonotype was obtained from a man aged 50 or older with acute or convalescent COVID-19. This CDR3 is CASIGSGTGGEQYF. CDR3 nucleotide sequence: TGTGCCAGCATTGGCTCCGGGACAGGGGGTGAGCAGTACTTC.